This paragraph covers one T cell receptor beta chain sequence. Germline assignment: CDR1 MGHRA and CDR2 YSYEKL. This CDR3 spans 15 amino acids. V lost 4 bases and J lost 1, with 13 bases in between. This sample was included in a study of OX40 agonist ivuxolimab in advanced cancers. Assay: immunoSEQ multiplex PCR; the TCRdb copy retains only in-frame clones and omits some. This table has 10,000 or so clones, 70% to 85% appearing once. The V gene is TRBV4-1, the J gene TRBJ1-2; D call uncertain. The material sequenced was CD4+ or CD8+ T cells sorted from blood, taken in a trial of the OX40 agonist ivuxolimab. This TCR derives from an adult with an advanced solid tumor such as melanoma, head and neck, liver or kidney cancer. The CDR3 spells CASSPENTHNYGYTF. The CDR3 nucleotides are TGCGCCAGCAGCCCCGAGAACACCCATAACTATGGCTACACCTTC.